This passage covers 31 T cell receptor beta chains from one sample sequenced in a study of human versus mouse CDR3 diversity and MHC coevolution. Measured with immunoSEQ multiplex PCR; TCRdb has only the in-frame clones, and not every one. Of 50,000 to 65,000 clones in the sample, about 94% were seen once. The sequenced material came from naive CD4+ T cells from blood. Documented subset: CD45RO-negative CD62L-positive naive CD4 T cells. The receptor source for this set is a person aged 55 to 75 in good health.

V is TRBV6-1 and J is TRBJ1-5; TRBD1 matches at 9 bases. The V gene end was trimmed by 2 bases and the J gene end by 4 bases; junction bases not matched to a gene: 3. From germline, CDR1 is MNHNS and CDR2 SASEGT. CDR3 size: 15 residues. CDR3 amino acids: CASSELQGANQPQHF. As DNA, the CDR3 is TGTGCCAGCAGTGAACTACAGGGGGCAAATCAGCCCCAGCATTTT.

This chain joins TRBV6-1 and TRBJ2-7; 7 positions match TRBD1. Germline V CDR1 and CDR2: MNHNS, SASEGT. This CDR3 contains 15 residues. The V segment lost 5 bases and the J segment 5 bases; nucleotides outside the gene matches: 12. In DNA form, the CDR3 reads TGTGCCAGCAGTCCGCGGACAGGTGAAATGAACGAGCAGTACTTC. Its translation is CASSPRTGEMNEQYF.

This chain links TRBV11-3 with TRBJ2-7; a possible D gene is TRBD1 (6 bases). CDR1 SGHNT and CDR2 YENEEA come from the germline V gene. This CDR3 has 14 amino acids. V was trimmed by 0 bases and J by 3 bases, leaving 9 bases between them. CDR3 amino acids: CASSLEGRGYEQYF. CDR3 DNA: TGTGCCAGCAGCTTAGAGGGCAGGGGCTACGAGCAGTACTTC.

This clone was found a few times. The chain recombines TRBV19 with TRBJ2-5; D unclear. Trimming removed 6 bases at V and 5 bases at J, with 10 bases between. This CDR3 is built from 12 residues. Per the germline V gene, CDR1 is LNHDA and CDR2 is SQIVND (reference sequence). The CDR3 region is CASRPQRETQYF. The DNA of the CDR3 is TGTGCCAGTAGACCTCAACGGGAGACCCAGTACTTC. Drawing the rest from reference TRBV19 and TRBJ2-5, the complete variable domain is DGGITQSPKYLFRKEGQNVTLSCEQNLNHDAMYWYRQDPGQGLRLIYYSQIVNDFQKGDIAEGYSVSREKKESFPLTVTSAQKNPTAFYLCASRPQRETQYFGPGTRLLVL.

The CDR3: CASSSRGSKPFPEQFF. CDR3 sequence (DNA): TGTGCCAGCAGTTCCCGAGGGAGTAAGCCTTTCCCTGAGCAGTTCTTC. This chain connects TRBV27 to TRBJ2-1; D perhaps matches TRBD2 (5 bases). V lost 4 bases to trimming and J lost 9 bases, with 22 bases between them. The CDR3 runs 16 residues. Germline V CDR1 and CDR2: MNHEY, SMNVEV (reference sequence).

V usage is TRBV25-1 and J usage is TRBJ2-7, with 9 bases aligning to TRBD1. CDR3 length: 15 residues. In germline, CDR1 is MGHDK, CDR2 SYGVNS. V trimming: 4 bases; J trimming: 4 bases; junction bases outside the gene matches: 8. The CDR3 reads CASSGGTGSRYEQYF. The CDR3 DNA sequence: TGTGCCAGCAGTGGAGGGACAGGGTCCAGATACGAGCAGTACTTC.

This chain joins TRBV6-6 and TRBJ1-4; tentative D call: TRBD1 (5 bases). V was clipped by 0 bases and J by 8 bases, with 13 bases between them. This CDR3 spans 15 amino acids. Germline CDR1 MNHNY, CDR2 SVGAGI (reference sequence). CDR3 residues: CASSYSGGAKEKLFF. The CDR3 nucleotides are TGTGCCAGCAGTTACTCAGGAGGGGCGAAGGAAAAACTGTTTTTT.

The chain uses TRBV18 and TRBJ2-5; possibly TRBD1 for D (5 bases). The germline V and J ends were trimmed by 3 bases and 7 bases, with 12 bases remaining between them. This CDR3 is 13 amino acids long. From germline, CDR1 is KGHSH and CDR2 LQKENI. CDR3 coding DNA: TGTGCCAGCTCACCTGACAGCCTGGGGACCCAGTACTTC. This codes for CASSPDSLGTQYF.

V and J are TRBV9 and TRBJ2-3; D possibly corresponds to TRBD2 (6 bases). Germline V gives CDR1 SGDLS, CDR2 YYNGEE. This CDR3 has 15 amino acids. V lost 0 bases to trimming and J lost 2 bases, with 10 bases between them. CDR3 sequence: CASSVGGMATDTQYF. The CDR3 coding sequence is TGTGCCAGCAGCGTAGGCGGGATGGCCACAGATACGCAGTATTTT. The full variable domain, with the rest looked up from reference TRBV9 and TRBJ2-3, is DSGVTQTPKHLITATGQRVTLRCSPRSGDLSVYWYQQSLDQGLQFLIQYYNGEERAKGNILERFSAQQFPDLHSELNLSSLELGDSALYFCASSVGGMATDTQYFGPGTRLTVL.

The V call is TRBV9, the J call TRBJ2-3, with D possibly TRBD1 on 6 matching bases. Trimming took 4 bases from V and 4 from J, leaving 13 bases between them. The CDR3 runs 14 residues. Germline V gene sequence: CDR1 SGDLS, CDR2 YYNGEE. The CDR3 nucleotides read TGTGCCAGCAGCCTCGGGACATTAGCAGATACGCAGTATTTT. Its translation is CASSLGTLADTQYF. The whole variable domain, remainder taken from reference TRBV9 and TRBJ2-3, is DSGVTQTPKHLITATGQRVTLRCSPRSGDLSVYWYQQSLDQGLQFLIQYYNGEERAKGNILERFSAQQFPDLHSELNLSSLELGDSALYFCASSLGTLADTQYFGPGTRLTVL.

The chain uses TRBV2 and TRBJ2-7; 9 nucleotides line up with TRBD1. The CDR3 is 14 residues long. J gave up 3 bases and V 4 bases, and 4 bases lay outside the gene matches. The germline V gene has CDR1 SNHLY and CDR2 FYNNEI. CDR3 protein: CASSGTGGIYEQYF. The CDR3 DNA reads as TGTGCCAGCAGTGGAACAGGGGGCATCTACGAGCAGTACTTC.

This sequence joins TRBV5-4 and TRBJ2-7, with 13 bases identical to TRBD2. The CDR3 has 19 residues. V was pared by 4 bases and J by 1 base, with 14 bases of the junction left unmatched. Germline CDR1 is SGHNT and CDR2 is YYREEE (reference sequence). DNA for the CDR3: TGTGCCAGCAGCCCTCCGGGACTAGCGGGATTGGCGTCGTCCTACGAGCAGTACTTC. It yields the protein CASSPPGLAGLASSYEQYF.

This clone was seen a single time. V usage is TRBV7-7 and J usage is TRBJ1-4; 7 nucleotides agree with TRBD1. Germline V lookup: CDR1 SSHAT, CDR2 FNYEAQ (reference sequence). V shed 4 bases, J shed 0 bases, and the junction held 5 bases outside the gene matches. This CDR3 is 16 amino acids long. The CDR3 DNA reads TGTGCCAGCAGCTCGGGACAGACCGCAACTAATGAAAAACTGTTTTTT. Translation gives CASSSGQTATNEKLFF.

J is TRBJ2-2 and V is TRBV15; 7 bases are a match to TRBD2. The CDR3 loop spans 15 amino acids. The germline CDR1 and CDR2 sequences are LNHNV and YYDKDF (reference sequence). The ends lost 6 bases at V and 7 bases at J; junction bases unmatched: 11. CDR3 DNA: TGTGCCACCAGGGATGGTGGGGGGGGGTTCGGGGAGCTGTTTTTT. This sequence encodes CATRDGGGGFGELFF. Full variable domain (remainder filled in from reference TRBV15 and TRBJ2-2): DAMVIQNPRYQVTQFGKPVTLSCSQTLNHNVMYWYQQKSSQAPKLLFHYYDKDFNNEADTPDNFQSRRPNTSFCFLDIRSPGLGDTAMYLCATRDGGGGFGELFFGEGSRLTVL.

This clone appeared a single time. The chain has TRBV6-1 and TRBJ1-2; perhaps TRBD1 as D (5 bases). V was trimmed by 0 bases and J by 8 bases, leaving 19 bases between them. Germline V gene lookup returns CDR1 MNHNS and CDR2 SASEGT. The CDR3 runs to 16 residues. Here the CDR3 DNA reads TGTGCCAGCAGTGAAGCAGGGGTAGGGGCCAGCCGGGGCTACACCTTC. Encoded protein: CASSEAGVGASRGYTF.

The CDR3 DNA reads TGTGCCAGCAGTCCAGGGGCGGAGCAGCCCCAGCATTTT. It codes for CASSPGAEQPQHF. This sequence joins TRBV28 and TRBJ1-5, with D perhaps matching TRBD1 (6 bases). This CDR3 comprises 13 residues. V lost 5 bases and J lost 7, with 12 bases in between. Germline CDR1 MDHEN, CDR2 SYDVKM. The whole variable domain, remainder taken from reference TRBV28 and TRBJ1-5, is DVKVTQSSRYLVKRTGEKVFLECVQDMDHENMFWYRQDPGLGLRLIYFSYDVKMKEKGDIPEGYSVSREKKERFSLILESASTNQTSMYLCASSPGAEQPQHFGDGTRLSIL.

The chain has TRBV28 and TRBJ2-2; D is possibly TRBD2 (6 bases). The CDR3 has 15 amino acids. Trimming cost V 3 bases and J 3 bases, with 11 bases left between them. Germline V gives CDR1 MDHEN, CDR2 SYDVKM. CDR3 bases: TGTGCCAGCAGTTTCGGGTCGGGAGACACCGGGGAGCTGTTTTTT. Translation gives CASSFGSGDTGELFF.

This clone was counted a single time. The genes are TRBV11-2 and TRBJ1-5; 9 bases map to TRBD1. Trimming removed 1 base from V and 2 bases from J; junction bases left unmatched: 3. The CDR3 runs 16 residues. Germline V lookup: CDR1 SGHAT, CDR2 FQNNGV. CDR3 in DNA: TGTGCCAGCAGCTTAGCGGGACAGGGCGGCAATCAGCCCCAGCATTTT. This gives the protein CASSLAGQGGNQPQHF.

The chain carries TRBV2 and TRBJ2-2; 10 bases line up with TRBD1. The CDR3 spans 15 residues. The V gene end was trimmed by 6 bases and the J gene end by 1 base; junction bases not matched to a gene: 2. The germline CDR1 and CDR2 sequences are SNHLY and FYNNEI. The CDR3 DNA reads as TGTGCCAGCAGATGGGACAGGGGGAACACCGGGGAGCTGTTTTTT. This codes for CASRWDRGNTGELFF.

The chain has TRBV19 and TRBJ2-5; 8 positions match TRBD1. This CDR3 spans 16 amino acids. V trimming: 0 bases; J trimming: 9 bases; junction bases outside the gene matches: 12. Looked up from germline, CDR1 is LNHDA and CDR2 is SQIVND (reference sequence). CDR3 bases: TGTGCCAGTAGTATAGATGGACAGGGAAGGTTGGATGCCCAGTACTTC. This gives the protein CASSIDGQGRLDAQYF.

With regard to this clone: Mismatch with germline at one junction end may stem from a read error. The rearrangement joins TRBV4-2 to TRBJ1-1, with 9 bases fitting TRBD1. The germline gives CDR1 LGHNA, CDR2 YNFKEQ. The CDR3 totals 15 residues. CDR3 DNA sequence: TGTGCCAGCAGCCAAGGGGACAGGGCCCACACTGAAGCTTCCTTT. Protein product: CASSQGDRAHTEASF.

This clone was counted once. The chain has TRBV29-1 and TRBJ2-5; D perhaps matches TRBD1 (5 bases). CDR1 is SQVTM and CDR2 is ANQGSEA in the germline V gene. The CDR3 runs to 14 residues. Trimming stripped 5 bases from V and 1 base from J, with 14 bases between. The CDR3 reads CSVPGYLFQETQYF. Here the CDR3 DNA reads TGCAGCGTTCCAGGGTACCTCTTCCAAGAGACCCAGTACTTC.

V is TRBV15 and J is TRBJ2-3; D unresolved. V lost 1 base and J lost 4, with 12 bases in between. The CDR3 runs 15 residues. Per germline, CDR1 LNHNV and CDR2 YYDKDF (reference sequence). CDR3 coding DNA: TGTGCCACCAGCAGAGGGCTAGGATGGTCAGATACGCAGTATTTT. Translation: CATSRGLGWSDTQYF.

V gene TRBV5-1 combines with J gene TRBJ1-2; D is perhaps TRBD1 (6 bases). This CDR3 has 16 residues. Germline-derived CDR1 and CDR2 are SGHRS and YFSETQ. Trimming removed 0 bases from V and 4 bases from J, with 16 bases in between. The CDR3: CASSLASGVVVYGYTF. As DNA, the CDR3 is TGCGCCAGCAGCTTGGCCTCAGGGGTGGTGGTCTATGGCTACACCTTC.

The chain joins TRBV19 to TRBJ2-5, with 9 bases that match TRBD1. The J call could be wrong; TRBJ2-7 is a better fit for the DNA end. The length of the CDR3 is 15 residues. CDR1 LNHDA and CDR2 SQIVND come from the germline V gene (reference sequence). CDR3 DNA sequence: TGTGCCAGTAGTCCGCAGGGACAGGGAGGGTACGAGCAGTACTTC. Translation gives CASSPQGQGGYEQYF.

This clone was seen just once. This rearrangement joins TRBV15 to TRBJ2-3, with TRBD2 as a possible D gene (6 bases). CDR1 and CDR2 (germline): LNHNV, YYDKDF (reference sequence). The length of the CDR3 is 15 residues. V lost 3 bases and J 1 base, leaving 11 bases between the germline ends. The CDR3 protein is CATSSRLDGTDTQYF. In DNA form, the CDR3 reads TGTGCCACCAGCAGCAGACTAGACGGCACAGATACGCAGTATTTT. Full variable domain (remainder filled in from reference TRBV15 and TRBJ2-3): DAMVIQNPRYQVTQFGKPVTLSCSQTLNHNVMYWYQQKSSQAPKLLFHYYDKDFNNEADTPDNFQSRRPNTSFCFLDIRSPGLGDTAMYLCATSSRLDGTDTQYFGPGTRLTVL.

The genes are TRBV6-1 and TRBJ1-1, with a weak D call TRBD1 (5 bases). In germline, CDR1 is MNHNS, CDR2 SASEGT. The CDR3 sequence is 13 residues long. V lost 5 bases and J 1 base, leaving 8 bases between the germline ends. CDR3 amino acids: CASSRQPNTEAFF. In nucleotides, the CDR3 is TGTGCCAGCAGTCGACAGCCGAACACTGAAGCTTTCTTT.

The CDR3 reads CASSLRGSSGRVGRSDEQFF. The CDR3 bases are TGTGCCAGCAGCTTAAGAGGGTCTAGCGGGAGGGTTGGTCGGTCGGATGAGCAGTTCTTC. The chain joins TRBV11-3 to TRBJ2-1, with 12 bases aligning to TRBD2. Trimming removed 2 bases from V and 8 bases from J; junction bases left unmatched: 19. CDR1 SGHNT and CDR2 YENEEA come from the germline V gene. There are 20 residues in the CDR3.

V and J are TRBV4-1 and TRBJ2-2; 9 bases map to TRBD1. There are 17 residues in the CDR3. Germline V lookup: CDR1 MGHRA, CDR2 YSYEKL. Trimming took 7 bases from V and 5 from J; bases not matched to a gene: 14. The CDR3 DNA sequence: TGCGCCAGCACCATAGAGACAGGGGGTTTGGAGACCGGGGAGCTGTTTTTT. Protein product: CASTIETGGLETGELFF.

This clone was seen a handful of times. The chain joins TRBV19 to TRBJ1-3, with 7 bases that match TRBD1. This CDR3 has 17 amino acids. Germline CDR1 is LNHDA and CDR2 is SQIVND (reference sequence). V lost 4 bases to trimming and J lost 2 bases; unmatched junction nucleotides: 11. CDR3 sequence (DNA): TGTGCCAGTAGTACCGGGACAGCGACGATCGCTGGAAACACCATATATTTT. This codes for CASSTGTATIAGNTIYF. Filled out from reference TRBV19 and TRBJ1-3, the complete variable domain reads DGGITQSPKYLFRKEGQNVTLSCEQNLNHDAMYWYRQDPGQGLRLIYYSQIVNDFQKGDIAEGYSVSREKKESFPLTVTSAQKNPTAFYLCASSTGTATIAGNTIYFGEGSWLTVV.

The V gene is TRBV18, the J gene TRBJ2-7; 12 nucleotides align to TRBD2. The CDR3 runs to 17 residues. Germline CDR1 and CDR2: KGHSH and LQKENI. The junction had 3 bases not matched to a gene; V was cut back by 0 bases and J by 0 bases. This chain's CDR3 is CASSPPGLAGSSYEQYF. Written as DNA, the CDR3 is TGTGCCAGCTCACCACCGGGACTAGCGGGCAGCTCCTACGAGCAGTACTTC.